Listed below are T cell receptor beta chains from one sample, sequenced in a study of blood T cell repertoires in COVID-19. Assay used: immunoSEQ multiplex PCR; TCRdb lists only in-frame clones, some missing. The table records about 300,000 clones, around 90% of them present only once. The sequenced sample consisted of PBMCs or T cells enriched from blood (not recorded which). The receptor source for this set is a young woman with acute COVID-19. The CDR3 runs from the conserved cysteine through the conserved F or W. D genes are given only for firm matches. Size tells how often a clone was seen (once, few, many) or the class of an expanded clone, and some rows leave it out.

J | V | D | size | CDR3 | DNA
TRBJ1-5 | TRBV11-2 | . | . | CASSSRGKEDQPQHF | TGTGCCAGCAGCTCTAGGGGGAAGGAGGATCAGCCCCAGCATTTT
TRBJ2-3 | TRBV9 | . | . | CASSVTGTDTQYF | TGTGCCAGCAGCGTCACAGGGACAGATACGCAGTATTTT
TRBJ2-7 | TRBV6-1 | TRBD1 | . | CASSETWDREQYF | TGTGCCAGCAGTGAAACCTGGGACAGGGAGCAGTACTTC
TRBJ1-2 | TRBV11-2 | TRBD1 | . | CASSFEPAGGYGYTF | TGTGCCAGCAGCTTCGAGCCTGCAGGGGGCTATGGCTACACCTTC
TRBJ2-1 | TRBV19 | TRBD1 | . | CASSIGTAYNEQFF | TGTGCCAGTAGTATCGGGACAGCCTACAATGAGCAGTTCTTC
TRBJ1-4 | TRBV28 | . | . | CASSFGGVDEKLFF | TGTGCCAGCAGTTTCGGGGGAGTGGATGAAAAACTGTTTTTT
TRBJ1-5 | TRBV7-3 | TRBD1 | few | CASSPDRDQPQHF | TGTGCCAGCAGCCCCGACAGGGATCAGCCCCAGCATTTT
TRBJ1-5 | TRBV27 | . | few | CASSLSMGPYSNQPQHF | TGTGCCAGCAGTTTATCGATGGGGCCCTATAGCAATCAGCCCCAGCATTTT
TRBJ1-1 | TRBV29-1 | . | . | CSVDGSVRGTEAFF | TGCAGCGTTGACGGCTCTGTCCGGGGCACTGAAGCTTTCTTT
TRBJ1-1 | TRBV11-2 | . | few | CASSLVLTGYVFF | TGTGCCAGCAGCTTAGTTCTAACAGGGTACGTTTTCTTT
TRBJ2-7 | TRBV28 | . | once | CASTADPGGRGYEQYF | TGTGCCAGCACCGCCGACCCGGGAGGCAGGGGCTACGAGCAGTACTTC
TRBJ2-7 | TRBV12-5 | TRBD2 | . | CASGLVPSGGTLNEQYF | TGTGCTAGTGGTTTGGTCCCTTCGGGGGGGACTCTCAACGAGCAGTACTTC
TRBJ2-1 | TRBV24-1 | TRBD2 | . | CATSDLQSSGSMDEQFF | TGTGCCACCAGTGATTTGCAGTCTAGCGGGAGCATGGATGAGCAGTTCTTC
TRBJ2-1 | TRBV3-1/TRBV3-2 | TRBD2 | . | CASSQVPGLAGGPYNEQFF | TGTGCCAGCAGCCAAGTCCCGGGACTAGCGGGAGGCCCCTACAATGAGCAGTTCTTC
TRBJ1-5 | TRBV28 | . | . | CASSLFGGVAGKPQHF | TGTGCCAGCAGTTTATTCGGGGGGGTGGCCGGAAAGCCCCAGCATTTT
TRBJ2-7 | TRBV27 | TRBD2 | . | CASSPPGGYEQYF | TGTGCCAGCAGTCCCCCGGGGGGATACGAGCAGTACTTC
TRBJ2-7 | TRBV7-2 | . | once | CASSLLEVEEQYF | TGTGCCAGCAGCTTACTAGAGGTGGAAGAGCAGTACTTC
TRBJ2-2 | TRBV27 | TRBD2 | once | CASRLLAGGTNTGELFF | TGTGCCAGCAGACTACTAGCGGGAGGTACAAACACCGGGGAGCTGTTTTTT
TRBJ1-2 | TRBV2 | . | . | CASLSRDFNYGYTF | TGTGCCAGCCTTTCCCGGGACTTTAACTATGGCTACACCTTC
TRBJ1-5 | TRBV11-2 | . | . | CASSLEGQGSNQPQHF | TGTGCCAGCAGCTTAGAAGGTCAGGGAAGCAATCAGCCCCAGCATTTT
TRBJ1-5 | TRBV7-6 | . | . | CASSFPEVPTSNQPQHF | TGTGCCAGCAGCTTCCCTGAGGTCCCCACTAGCAATCAGCCCCAGCATTTT
TRBJ2-2 | TRBV28 | TRBD2 | . | CASSLVGGGQELFF | TGTGCCAGCAGTTTAGTGGGCGGGGGTCAGGAGCTGTTTTTT
TRBJ2-1 | TRBV11-2 | . | . | CASSLFAREFGNEQFF | TGTGCCAGCAGCTTGTTCGCCAGGGAATTTGGAAATGAGCAGTTCTTC
TRBJ1-2 | TRBV28 | . | . | CASSSQGFGYTF | TGTGCCAGCAGTTCACAGGGATTTGGCTACACCTTC
TRBJ1-2 | TRBV28 | . | . | CASSSTPGHSYGYTF | TGTGCCAGCAGTTCCACCCCGGGACATAGCTATGGCTACACCTTC
TRBJ2-1 | TRBV9 | TRBD2 | . | CASGLGLAASSYNEQFF | TGTGCCAGCGGCCTGGGACTAGCGGCGAGCTCCTACAATGAGCAGTTCTTC
TRBJ2-7 | TRBV5-1 | . | . | CASSLSTGAMGEQYF | TGCGCCAGCAGCTTGAGTACAGGAGCAATGGGGGAGCAGTACTTC
TRBJ2-7 | TRBV27 | TRBD1 | . | CASRTRGTGGWYEQYF | TGTGCCAGCAGAACAAGAGGGACAGGGGGCTGGTACGAGCAGTACTTC
TRBJ2-5 | TRBV28 | . | few | CASSPPGAGETQYF | TGTGCCAGCAGTCCCCCCGGTGCGGGAGAGACCCAGTACTTC
TRBJ1-4 | TRBV6-5 | . | . | CASRSSGTDNEKLFF | TGTGCCAGCAGATCCTCCGGGACTGATAATGAAAAACTGTTTTTT
TRBJ1-1 | TRBV28 | TRBD1 | . | CASSFGTASTEAFF | TGTGCCAGCAGTTTCGGGACAGCAAGCACTGAAGCTTTCTTT
TRBJ2-3 | TRBV12-3/TRBV12-4 | TRBD2 | . | CASSSGNTDTQYF | TGTGCCAGCAGTAGCGGGAACACAGATACGCAGTATTTT
TRBJ1-2 | TRBV30 | . | . | CAWTPNSYGYTF | TGTGCCTGGACTCCGAACAGCTATGGCTACACCTTC
TRBJ1-6 | TRBV3-1/TRBV3-2 | TRBD1 | . | CASSPGQGNNSPLHF | TGTGCCAGCAGCCCAGGACAGGGCAATAATTCACCCCTCCACTTT
TRBJ1-2 | TRBV28 | TRBD1 | . | CASSYGTDYGYTF | TGTGCCAGCAGTTACGGGACAGACTATGGCTACACCTTC
TRBJ2-6 | TRBV11-3 | . | . | CASSLAGSGANVLTF | TGTGCCAGCAGCTTAGCCGGCTCTGGGGCCAACGTCCTGACTTTC
TRBJ2-2 | TRBV29-1 | . | . | CSVLRVDRNTGELFF | TGCAGCGTCCTTAGGGTGGACAGGAACACCGGGGAGCTGTTTTTT
TRBJ2-7 | TRBV18 | TRBD2 | once | CASSPAAGGGKNEQYF | TGTGCCAGCTCACCTGCCGCGGGAGGAGGGAAAAACGAGCAGTACTTC
TRBJ1-5 | TRBV24-1 | . | . | CAAGSGSQPQHF | TGTGCCGCAGGTTCGGGGTCTCAGCCCCAGCATTTT
TRBJ1-1 | TRBV7-6 | TRBD1 | . | CASSPSPWTGRRAEAFF | TGTGCCAGCAGCCCCTCCCCTTGGACAGGGAGGAGGGCTGAAGCTTTCTTT
TRBJ2-3 | TRBV11-2 | TRBD2 | . | CASSPRRLAGGYTQYF | TGTGCCAGCAGCCCCAGAAGGCTAGCGGGAGGGTATACGCAGTATTTT
TRBJ2-1 | TRBV15 | TRBD2 | . | CATSPGLGSYNEQFF | TGTGCCACCAGCCCGGGACTAGGCTCCTACAATGAGCAGTTCTTC